What follows is one TCR beta chain and its context. Its antigen target is currently unknown. Per-nucleotide qualities are absent, and no much larger clonotype sits a single base away. This specimen belongs to a study of cytomegalovirus exposure and HLA in healthy donors (dated by TCRdb to 2017 to 2019). Turning to the overall study: According to a later analysis, one platform produced both the approximately 110 validation repertoires and the 666 repertoires of the first cohort. The study aimed to test whether signatures of past pathogen exposure could be identified by cataloging public T cell receptors. Besides the first cohort of roughly 700 subjects, a separate validation cohort made up of 120 or so different subjects was used. The study combined high-throughput TCR immunosequencing, statistical association of individual TCRs with disease status, and machine learning to predict cytomegalovirus infection status. The research as a whole found: Most TCR sequences were observed very rarely across donors, whereas some public TCRs were present in many individuals. The validation cohort had no HLA typing available for a later analysis, so co-occurrence within that cohort was assessed over all 130 or so repertoires. In vitro tests confirmed that a few of the cytomegalovirus-associated TCR beta chains recognize cytomegalovirus antigens. In the study, about 150 TCR beta chains were listed as associated with cytomegalovirus. The authors suggested that the approach could potentially be extended to other disease states and immunological phenotypes. The classifier was reported to diagnose cytomegalovirus status with high specificity and sensitivity in both the original cohort and the validation cohort. In a later analysis, TCRs clustered in the first cohort were found to also tend to co-occur in the 120 validation repertoires, with approximately 95% of cluster scores above 0.

Library preparation employed the immunoSEQ multiplex PCR assay. In the source study's methods: A statistical classification framework was developed to diagnose cytomegalovirus status using the catalog of TCR beta chain sequences. What TCRdb holds here is the immuneACCESS table cut down to in-frame rearrangements. Part of the clones is not present; checked against another copy, under half of the missing clones reflect an unresolved V gene, and the others are unexplained. D and trimming come from the DNA, and the V and J calls and clone size come from that table. A total of approximately 76,000 clones appear in this sample, roughly 95% of them only once. More than 3% of the sample lies in the top ten. Separate from the approximately 670-subject first cohort, the validation cohort of around 130 subjects was the group to which the donors belonged. V was cut back by 10 bases and J by 0 bases, leaving a gap of 4 bases between them. The CDR3 runs 12 residues from the cysteine to the phenylalanine. The read is trimmed to its CDR3 DNA, 36 bases read in frame from base 1. The germline V gene yields MNHEY for CDR1 and SVGAGI for CDR2.

Sequencing was carried out using PBMCs. Here the chain combines TRBV6-5 and TRBJ2-6, with no confidently assigned D gene. The TCR originated in a woman aged 18-29 years in good health and CMV-seropositive. The DNA sequence is TGTGCCACTTTCTCTGGGGCCAACGTCCTGACTTTC. Its protein reads: CATFSGANVLTF.